The clone carrying this TCR beta chain was counted a few times. Antigen unknown. 5'RACE, which relied on constant-segment primers, yielded TCR alpha and TCR beta cDNA libraries carrying sample barcodes and UMIs. TCRdb reprocessed the 5' RACE reads via MiXCR and lists one record per CDR3 protein. The sample gives around 340,000 distinct CDR3 sequences, under 25% of which show up once; roughly an eighth is in the top ten. The data derive from a study of T-cell memory formation after mild COVID-19. CDR3 length: 17 amino acids. V dropped 1 base and J dropped 5 bases, with 20 bases sitting between them. In germline, CDR1 is MGHDK, CDR2 SYGVNS. Study results and caveats: Clones that got smaller from day 15 to 85 had even CD4/CD8, while clones growing later tipped toward CD4+.

This rearrangement joins TRBV25-1 to TRBJ2-5; D tentatively fits TRBD1 or TRBD2 (7 bases each). This TCR derives from an adult woman who had mild COVID-19 (a few samples of this study predate the infection). Cell type and time point are not known. Material: PBMCs or a T cell subset sorted from them (not recorded which). The CDR3 DNA reads TGTGCCAGCAGTGAATTATCACCGACAGGGCGGGGGGAGACCCAGTACTTC. It is translated as CASSELSPTGRGETQYF.